These 17 T cell receptor beta chains originate from one sample sequenced in a study of shared clonotypes between healthy human individuals. Assay: immunoSEQ multiplex PCR; the TCRdb copy retains only in-frame clones and omits some. Of around 430,000 clones listed, around 79% are singletons. The material sequenced was PBMCs. The receptors come from a woman in her thirties or forties in good health. Some clones in this sample may be carry-over from other donors' samples.

The V gene is TRBV4-3, the J gene TRBJ2-1; TRBD2 matches 7 bases. CDR1 LGHNA and CDR2 YSLEER come from the germline V gene. The CDR3 loop spans 18 amino acids. Unmatched junction bases numbered 11, after V lost 0 bases and J lost 3 bases. The CDR3 region is CASSQDRWVPSGYNEQFF. CDR3 coding DNA: TGCGCCAGCAGCCAAGATCGGTGGGTCCCTAGCGGCTACAATGAGCAGTTCTTC.

The genes are TRBV28 and TRBJ2-1; 7 nucleotides align to TRBD1. The germline gives CDR1 MDHEN, CDR2 SYDVKM. The CDR3 length is 15 residues. The junction had 9 bases not matched to a gene; V was cut back by 6 bases and J by 4 bases. The CDR3 here is CASSLGQAYYNEQFF. The CDR3 DNA reads TGTGCCAGCAGCCTCGGACAGGCATATTACAATGAGCAGTTCTTC.

This clone has a handful of counts. The chain has TRBV28 and TRBJ1-2; D gene ambiguous. Germline V gene sequence: CDR1 MDHEN, CDR2 SYDVKM. V shed 6 bases and J shed 8 bases, with 13 bases lying between them. There are 12 residues in the CDR3. The CDR3 protein is CASSPRERGYTF. CDR3 sequence (DNA): TGTGCCAGCAGCCCCCGGGAGAGGGGCTACACCTTC.

The chain combines TRBV30 with TRBJ2-2; D is unclear. Germline V lookup: CDR1 GTSNPN, CDR2 SVGIG (reference sequence). V lost 4 bases to trimming and J lost 0 bases, with 15 bases between them. This CDR3 has 16 residues. The CDR3 protein is CAWKAGRLANTGELFF. CDR3 DNA sequence: TGTGCCTGGAAGGCAGGCAGGCTAGCGAACACCGGGGAGCTGTTTTTT.

The chain links TRBV4-2 to TRBJ2-1, with 11 bases that match TRBD2. Germline-derived CDR1 and CDR2 are LGHNA and YNFKEQ. V shed 5 bases, J shed 5 bases, and the junction held 5 bases outside the gene matches. The CDR3 length is 15 residues. CDR3: CASSYTSGRNNEQFF. DNA of the CDR3: TGTGCCAGCAGCTACACTAGCGGGAGAAACAATGAGCAGTTCTTC.

This clone has a single count. This chain connects TRBV6-1 to TRBJ2-7; the match to TRBD1 covers 8 bases. There are 14 residues in the CDR3. V dropped 5 bases and J dropped 5; count of bases not matched to a gene: 8. The germline CDR1 and CDR2 sequences are MNHNS and SASEGT. CDR3 loop: CASSLPPGGNEQYF. CDR3 DNA sequence: TGTGCCAGCAGTCTCCCACCAGGGGGCAACGAGCAGTACTTC.

The chain is built from TRBV7-2 and TRBJ2-3; D remains ambiguous. The V gene lost 4 bases and the J gene lost 1 base, with 12 bases spanning the gap. The CDR3 extends over 15 amino acids. Germline V lookup: CDR1 SGHTA, CDR2 FQGNSA. The CDR3 DNA is TGTGCCAGCAGCTGGGTAGCCGCCCGCACAGATACGCAGTATTTT. Amino acids: CASSWVAARTDTQYF.

This clone was recorded only once. V is TRBV9 and J is TRBJ2-3; 7 nucleotides agree with TRBD1. The CDR3 covers 16 residues. V dropped 0 bases and J dropped 4; count of bases not matched to a gene: 8. CDR1 SGDLS and CDR2 YYNGEE come from the germline V gene. The CDR3 region has the DNA TGTGCCAGCAGCGTAGGAGCAAATCAGGGGGCAGATACGCAGTATTTT. Its protein is CASSVGANQGADTQYF.

The gene calls are TRBV5-4 and TRBJ2-3; 7 nucleotides agree with TRBD2. Trimming took 5 bases from V and 2 from J; bases not matched to a gene: 8. The CDR3 runs 15 residues. The germline V gene encodes CDR1 SGHNT and CDR2 YYREEE (reference sequence). The CDR3 sequence is CASRGVAGDTDTQYF. CDR3 sequence (DNA): TGTGCCAGCAGGGGAGTAGCGGGTGACACAGATACGCAGTATTTT.

This clone was found many times. The chain combines TRBV27 with TRBJ1-1, with D uncertain. Per the germline V gene, CDR1 is MNHEY and CDR2 is SMNVEV (reference sequence). The ends were cut back, 6 bases at V and 4 bases at J, with 12 bases in the middle. CDR3 length equals 13 residues. CDR3 coding DNA: TGTGCCAGCAGACCCCCTTGGGGCACTGAAGCTTTCTTT. Amino acid sequence: CASRPPWGTEAFF.

V is TRBV18 and J is TRBJ2-3, with 9 nucleotides matching TRBD2. The CDR3 covers 14 residues. From germline, CDR1 is KGHSH and CDR2 LQKENI. After removal of 2 bases from V and 5 bases from J, the junction contained 2 bases not matched to a gene. The CDR3 loop reads CASSPIAGEDTQYF. Written as DNA, the CDR3 is TGTGCCAGCTCACCAATAGCGGGAGAAGATACGCAGTATTTT.

V is TRBV28 and J is TRBJ2-2, with D possibly being TRBD2 (5 bases). Trimming cost V 7 bases and J 5 bases, with 20 bases left between them. The CDR3 has 16 residues. Germline V gene data show CDR1 as MDHEN and CDR2 as SYDVKM. The CDR3 here is CASNPLAGPRTGELFF. CDR3 nucleotide sequence: TGTGCCAGCAATCCCCTCGCGGGCCCGAGGACCGGGGAGCTGTTTTTT.

V gene TRBV5-6 combines with J gene TRBJ2-7, with 10 bases lining up with TRBD1. Germline V CDR1 and CDR2: SGHDT, YYEEEE. CDR3 length: 15 residues. J lost 5 bases, V lost 4 bases, and 9 bases had no gene match. CDR3 residues: CASSPQTGGEDEQYF. In nucleotides, the CDR3 is TGTGCCAGCAGCCCCCAGACAGGGGGCGAGGACGAGCAGTACTTC.

The chain has TRBV2 and TRBJ2-1; D is undetermined. Trimming took 2 bases from V and 3 from J, leaving 11 bases between them. The CDR3 has 15 amino acids. The V gene's germline CDR1 is SNHLY and CDR2 FYNNEI. As DNA, the CDR3 is TGTGCCAGCAGTGAACCGCTCGAGAACTACAATGAGCAGTTCTTC. It translates to CASSEPLENYNEQFF. Full variable domain (rest looked up from reference TRBV2 and TRBJ2-1): EPEVTQTPSHQVTQMGQEVILRCVPISNHLYFYWYRQILGQKVEFLVSFYNNEISEKSEIFDDQFSVERPDGSNFTLKIRSTKLEDSAMYFCASSEPLENYNEQFFGPGTRLTVL.

The CDR3 DNA reads as TGTGCCACCAGCAGTTGGCCTAGCACAGATACGCAGTATTTT. Protein sequence: CATSSWPSTDTQYF. The rearrangement uses TRBV15 and TRBJ2-3; D is unresolved. CDR1 LNHNV and CDR2 YYDKDF come from the germline V gene (reference sequence). V lost 3 bases to trimming and J lost 0 bases, with 7 bases between them. This CDR3 spans 14 amino acids. The variable domain in full, completed from reference TRBV15 and TRBJ2-3, reads DAMVIQNPRYQVTQFGKPVTLSCSQTLNHNVMYWYQQKSSQAPKLLFHYYDKDFNNEADTPDNFQSRRPNTSFCFLDIRSPGLGDTAMYLCATSSWPSTDTQYFGPGTRLTVL.

The chain recombines TRBV2 with TRBJ1-2; TRBD1 matches at 7 bases. The CDR3 contains 14 residues. V shed 5 bases, J shed 8 bases, and the junction held 11 bases outside the gene matches. Germline V CDR1 and CDR2: SNHLY, FYNNEI. The CDR3 sequence is CASSSLLGGEGYTF. The CDR3 bases are TGTGCCAGCAGTAGCCTATTAGGGGGCGAAGGCTACACCTTC.

This rearrangement joins TRBV2 to TRBJ1-2, with D tentatively TRBD1 (5 bases). The V and J ends lost 2 bases and 1 base respectively, with 14 bases between them. The CDR3 covers 16 residues. Germline V gene sequence: CDR1 SNHLY, CDR2 FYNNEI. CDR3: CASSEQGLFINYGYTF. For the CDR3, the DNA is TGTGCCAGCAGTGAACAGGGCTTGTTTATTAACTATGGCTACACCTTC.